A selection of T cell receptor beta chains follows, all from one sample in a study of PD-1 blockade in classical Hodgkin lymphoma. Profiled with immunoSEQ multiplex PCR; TCRdb holds only in-frame clones, not every one. The repertoire holds 55,000 to 65,000 clones, with 75% to 90% as singletons. This sample comprised peripheral blood mononuclear cells (PBMCs), obtained at baseline. The receptors come from a human donor with classical Hodgkin lymphoma. CDR3s include the opening cysteine and the closing phenylalanine or tryptophan. A D gene is named only where the DNA matches it firmly. Rows may omit the clone size; those that give it use once, few, many or a size class.

D,length,size,J,V,DNA,CDR3
.,14,.,TRBJ1-4,TRBV19,TGTGCCAGTACCGGGGAGGGGTCTCGTGAAAAACTGTTTTTT,CASTGEGSREKLFF
.,13,.,TRBJ2-1,TRBV2,TGTGCCAGCAGGCGAACTAGTCATAATGAGCAGTTCTTC,CASRRTSHNEQFF
.,13,.,TRBJ2-7,TRBV6-5,TGTGCCAGCAGTTACACACGGACCAGCGAGCAGTACTTC,CASSYTRTSEQYF
.,13,.,TRBJ1-4,TRBV13,TGTGCCAGCTCTATTGTGGGGCTGAAGCAACTGTTTTTT,CASSIVGLKQLFF
TRBD1,15,.,TRBJ1-5,TRBV9,TGTGCCAGCAGCTCCTCAGGGGGCGCGGGGCAGCCCCAGCATTTT,CASSSSGGAGQPQHF
.,14,.,TRBJ2-7,TRBV5-1,TGCGCCAGCAGCTTGGCCCCAAGAGGGAACGAGCAGTACTTC,CASSLAPRGNEQYF
.,13,few,TRBJ1-2,TRBV6-5,TGTGCCAGCAGCCCCGACAAGCTTTACGGCTACACCTTC,CASSPDKLYGYTF
.,14,.,TRBJ1-6,TRBV11-2,TGTGCCAGCAGCTTAGGGACCTATAATTCACCCCTCCACTTT,CASSLGTYNSPLHF
.,13,.,TRBJ2-1,TRBV5-4,TGTGCCAGCAGCTTGGGTATCTACAATGAGCAGTTCTTC,CASSLGIYNEQFF
TRBD2,17,once,TRBJ2-3,TRBV11-2,TGTGCCAGCAGCTTAATCCTAGGCGGGGGGGCCTTAGATACGCAGTATTTT,CASSLILGGGALDTQYF
.,14,.,TRBJ1-2,TRBV7-3,TGTGCCAGCAGCCTAGGGGCAGGGCCCTATGGCTACACCTTC,CASSLGAGPYGYTF
.,15,.,TRBJ2-5,TRBV4-1,TGCGCCAGCAGCCCCAACCCAGGGGTTCAAGAGACCCAGTACTTC,CASSPNPGVQETQYF
.,12,.,TRBJ2-7,TRBV19,TGTGCCAGTAAATCACCGTCCTACGAGCAGTACTTC,CASKSPSYEQYF
.,16,.,TRBJ1-2,TRBV5-1,TGCGCCAGCAGCTTATTTAGTTGGGGGAGCCAAGACGGCTACACCTTC,CASSLFSWGSQDGYTF
.,14,.,TRBJ2-5,TRBV15,TGTGCCACCAGCAGAGAGGTTGGCAAGGAGACCCAGTACTTC,CATSREVGKETQYF